Shown below are 18 T cell receptor beta chains from a single sample sequenced in a study of technical replicates of blood from a handful of donors. TCRdb keeps only in-frame clones here, not all; method: immunoSEQ multiplex PCR. The data contain nearly 80,000 clones, 93% of them singletons. The sequenced sample consisted of T cells isolated from PBMCs. These receptors were obtained from a human donor in good health.

The V and J genes are TRBV9 and TRBJ2-2; 7 positions agree with TRBD2. Germline values: CDR1 SGDLS, CDR2 YYNGEE. The CDR3 length is 14 residues. V trimming: 7 bases; J trimming: 4 bases; junction bases outside the gene matches: 7. In DNA, the CDR3 is TGTGCCAGCCAGGGCGGGAGAGGCACCGGGGAGCTGTTTTTT. Its translation: CASQGGRGTGELFF.

The chain joins TRBV7-3 to TRBJ2-7, with TRBD2 matching 7 bases. J gave up 3 bases and V 5 bases, and 10 bases lay outside the gene matches. Germline V lookup: CDR1 SGHTA, CDR2 FQGTGA. The CDR3 sequence is 15 residues long. CDR3 region: CASSPSVGLSYEQYF. CDR3 coding DNA: TGTGCCAGCAGCCCCTCAGTGGGACTAAGCTACGAGCAGTACTTC.

The V gene is TRBV5-1, the J gene TRBJ1-1, with 8 positions matching TRBD1. The CDR3 consists of 15 residues. Unmatched junction bases numbered 9, after V lost 2 bases and J lost 6 bases. The germline gives CDR1 SGHRS, CDR2 YFSETQ. The DNA for the CDR3 is TGCGCCAGCAGCTTAGGGGCAGGGGGCCTCGCTGAAGCTTTCTTT. This gives the protein CASSLGAGGLAEAFF.

This chain connects TRBV9 to TRBJ2-2; D is possibly TRBD1 (5 bases). The CDR3 runs to 16 residues. V was cut by 5 bases and J by 6 bases, with 20 bases left in between. Germline CDR1 is SGDLS and CDR2 is YYNGEE. This chain's CDR3 is CASSIGPGPRAGELFF. CDR3 bases: TGTGCCAGCAGTATAGGACCGGGCCCCAGGGCCGGGGAGCTGTTTTTT.

The chain carries TRBV19 and TRBJ2-5, with D perhaps TRBD2 (5 bases). Deletions cut 1 base from V and 10 bases from J, with 16 bases between. CDR3 size: 14 residues. Per the germline V gene, CDR1 is LNHDA and CDR2 is SQIVND (reference sequence). The CDR3 DNA is TGTGCCAGTAGTATAGTTGGTTACGAAGGAGGCCAGTACTTC. Amino acids: CASSIVGYEGGQYF.

The rearrangement joins TRBV6-5 to TRBJ2-7; 10 bases fit TRBD1. V lost 7 bases, J lost 0 bases, and 6 bases stayed unmatched. The length of the CDR3 is 15 residues. Germline V gives CDR1 MNHEY, CDR2 SVGAGI. The CDR3 loop reads CASKPGQGPSYEQYF. The CDR3 DNA sequence: TGTGCCAGCAAGCCGGGACAGGGGCCCTCCTACGAGCAGTACTTC.

This chain joins TRBV14 and TRBJ2-5, with D hard to call. Trimming left V 3 bases short and J 5 bases short, with 7 bases between. This CDR3 has 12 amino acids. The germline V gene has CDR1 SGHDN and CDR2 FVKESK. The CDR3 reads CASSHPGETQYF. For the CDR3, the DNA is TGTGCCAGCAGCCACCCCGGGGAGACCCAGTACTTC.

The CDR3 here is CASSAGLGASTDTQYF. The DNA for the CDR3 is TGTGCCAGCAGCGCCGGCCTGGGAGCGAGCACAGATACGCAGTATTTT. This chain links TRBV9 with TRBJ2-3, with a possible D match to TRBD2 (5 bases). CDR3 length: 16 residues. Trimming stripped 3 bases from V and 0 bases from J, with 14 bases between. The germline V gene has CDR1 SGDLS and CDR2 YYNGEE.

V gene TRBV7-2 combines with J gene TRBJ2-7, with D unclear. The CDR3 spans 15 residues. CDR1 SGHTA and CDR2 FQGNSA come from the germline V gene. Trimming shortened V by 1 base and J by 2 bases, and 12 bases separated the two germline ends. CDR3 nucleotide sequence: TGTGCCAGCAGCTTAGATACAGCTCTTACCTACGAGCAGTACTTC. The encoded protein is CASSLDTALTYEQYF.

This clone came up once. The chain joins TRBV7-3 to TRBJ2-6, with 10 bases identical to TRBD1. CDR1 and CDR2 from the germline V gene are SGHTA and FQGTGA. This CDR3 contains 17 residues. V lost 5 bases and J lost 1; bases outside the gene matches: 5. The CDR3 sequence is CASSLGTGVSGANVLTF. The CDR3 DNA follows: TGTGCCAGCAGCCTCGGGACAGGGGTGTCTGGGGCCAACGTCCTGACTTTC.

The chain has TRBV7-3 and TRBJ1-2; D may be TRBD1 (5 bases). Germline V gives CDR1 SGHTA, CDR2 FQGTGA. The CDR3 contains 12 residues. V lost 4 bases and J lost 8, with 11 bases in between. This CDR3 is CASSSQGGGYTF. CDR3 bases: TGTGCCAGCAGCTCTCAGGGAGGCGGCTACACCTTC.

The J gene is TRBJ1-2, the V gene TRBV11-2; maybe TRBD1 (5 bases). Germline V gene data show CDR1 as SGHAT and CDR2 as FQNNGV. V was trimmed by 3 bases and J by 6 bases, leaving 14 bases between them. The CDR3 extends over 14 amino acids. CDR3 DNA sequence: TGTGCCAGCAGCTTGTTGGGGGGAATCAATGGCTACACCTTC. This translates into CASSLLGGINGYTF.

The gene calls are TRBV6-1 and TRBJ1-2, with D possibly matching TRBD1 (6 bases). Germline lookup yields CDR1 MNHNS and CDR2 SASEGT. Trimming cost V 7 bases and J 4 bases, with 13 bases left between them. This CDR3 is 13 amino acids long. For the CDR3, the DNA is TGTGCCAGCATAGAACAGGGATCCTATGGCTACACCTTC. Encoded protein: CASIEQGSYGYTF.

V gene TRBV5-6 combines with J gene TRBJ1-1; D is uncertain. V was cut by 4 bases and J by 2 bases, with 6 bases left in between. Germline CDR1 is SGHDT and CDR2 is YYEEEE. The CDR3 covers 12 residues. This chain's CDR3 is CASSHYNTEAFF. CDR3 nucleotide sequence: TGTGCCAGCAGCCACTATAACACTGAAGCTTTCTTT.

The chain is built from TRBV9 and TRBJ1-2, with a possible D match to TRBD1 (6 bases). The CDR3 loop spans 16 amino acids. Germline CDR1 is SGDLS and CDR2 is YYNGEE. V was pared by 0 bases and J by 8 bases, with 20 bases between. Here the CDR3 reads CASSVDLTGGSGGYTF. CDR3 DNA sequence: TGTGCCAGCAGCGTAGATTTGACAGGCGGTTCAGGCGGCTACACCTTC.

The CDR3 spells CASSFGGTSGNLGEQYF. The CDR3 nucleotides are TGTGCCAGCAGCTTCGGGGGGACTAGCGGGAATCTGGGCGAGCAGTACTTC. V gene TRBV7-8 combines with J gene TRBJ2-7, with 13 nucleotides matching TRBD2. The CDR3 consists of 17 residues. Unmatched junction bases numbered 11, after V lost 3 bases and J lost 6 bases. The germline CDR1 and CDR2 sequences are SGHVS and FQNEAQ.

This rearrangement joins TRBV27 to TRBJ1-3; no definite D call. Trimming shortened V by 7 bases and J by 2 bases, and 9 bases separated the two germline ends. The CDR3 length is 13 residues. Germline CDR1 is MNHEY and CDR2 is SMNVEV (reference sequence). In DNA, the CDR3 is TGTGCCAGCAAACGAGCCGCTGGAAACACCATATATTTT. This translates into CASKRAAGNTIYF.

This clone showed up just once. V is TRBV7-3 and J is TRBJ2-1; 10 bases agree with TRBD2. This CDR3 has 15 residues. J gave up 4 bases and V 5 bases, and 5 bases lay outside the gene matches. Germline values: CDR1 SGHTA, CDR2 FQGTGA. CDR3 sequence: CASSPTSGTYNEQFF. Written as DNA, the CDR3 is TGTGCCAGCAGCCCCACTAGCGGGACTTACAATGAGCAGTTCTTC.